This record covers a single T cell receptor beta chain. Its antigen is currently unknown. The PCR employed 60 Vbeta primers together with 13 Jbeta primers. Clones were sequenced by immunoSEQ multiplex PCR, and TCRdb holds only the in-frame ones, with some missing. The sample consists of 100,000 to 150,000 clones, around three quarters of them appearing once. The data derive from a study of cytomegalovirus exposure and HLA in healthy donors. Study results and limitations: Reportedly, HLA-A and HLA-B alleles of most subjects were accurately predicted from TCR beta. The likely explanation for a cluster of highly shared sequence variants was sequencing artifact.

Looked up from germline, CDR1 is SGHAT and CDR2 is FQNNGV. The CDR3 totals 17 residues. The ends were cut back, 1 base at V and 4 bases at J, with 17 bases in the middle. The chain employs TRBV11-2 and TRBJ2-1, with D perhaps matching TRBD2 (6 bases). The TCR originated in an older woman in good health and CMV-seropositive. Specimen: PBMCs. The DNA for the CDR3 is TGTGCCAGCAGCTTAGTGGGGACTGAAAAGATGTACAATGAGCAGTTCTTC. Translation gives CASSLVGTEKMYNEQFF.